The next 10 T cell receptor beta chains were all read from a single sample in a study of cytomegalovirus exposure and HLA in healthy donors. TCRdb's copy holds only in-frame clones and misses some; the assay was immunoSEQ multiplex PCR. Of under 200,000 clones listed, just under 90% were seen once; the top ten hold 10%. What was sequenced was PBMCs. The receptor source for this set is a woman under 30 in good health and CMV-seropositive.

The chain recombines TRBV11-3 with TRBJ2-7; 7 bases map to TRBD1. The CDR3 is 15 amino acids. Per germline, CDR1 SGHNT and CDR2 YENEEA. The ends lost 0 bases at V and 2 bases at J; junction bases unmatched: 4. The CDR3 nucleotides are TGTGCCAGCAGCTTAGAGAACAGGGGCCCCTACGAGCAGTACTTC. Translated: CASSLENRGPYEQYF.

This sequence joins TRBV10-1 and TRBJ1-5; the D gene is possibly TRBD1 (6 bases). This CDR3 has 12 residues. V was cut by 5 bases and J by 7 bases, with 9 bases left in between. Germline CDR1 reads WNHNN; CDR2 reads SYGVQD (reference sequence). As DNA, the CDR3 is TGCGCCAGCAGTCCCACAGGGCAGCCCCAGCATTTT. Its protein product is CASSPTGQPQHF.

This sequence joins TRBV2 and TRBJ1-5, with D perhaps matching TRBD1 (6 bases). Germline values: CDR1 SNHLY, CDR2 FYNNEI. V was trimmed by 7 bases and J by 0 bases, leaving 16 bases between them. This CDR3 comprises 16 residues. The DNA of the CDR3 is TGTGCCAGCATGCGAAACAGGGTTAATAGCAATCAGCCCCAGCATTTT. Its protein product is CASMRNRVNSNQPQHF.

Only one count was recorded for this clone. CDR3 sequence reads: CASSQGGGSSYEQYF. As DNA, the CDR3 is TGCGCCAGCAGCCAGGGGGGCGGGAGCTCCTACGAGCAGTACTTC. This chain connects TRBV4-3 to TRBJ2-7; the D gene is possibly TRBD2 (7 bases). The germline V gene has CDR1 LGHNA and CDR2 YSLEER. The CDR3 loop spans 15 amino acids. V was cut by 3 bases and J by 0 bases, with 12 bases left in between.

This clone was counted a few times. The chain employs TRBV30 and TRBJ1-1; no definite D call. Germline V gene sequence: CDR1 GTSNPN, CDR2 SVGIG (reference sequence). The CDR3 sequence is 12 residues long. The V and J ends lost 4 bases and 1 base respectively, with 7 bases between them. For the CDR3, the DNA is TGTGCCTGGAATGCAGGGAACACTGAAGCTTTCTTT. Protein product: CAWNAGNTEAFF.

This rearrangement joins TRBV19 to TRBJ2-7; D possibly corresponds to TRBD2 (6 bases). V lost 6 bases and J lost 2, with 14 bases in between. The CDR3 contains 14 residues. Germline V gives CDR1 LNHDA, CDR2 SQIVND (reference sequence). The CDR3 sequence: CASSTGTLAYEQYF. CDR3 bases: TGTGCCAGTAGCACGGGGACTCTGGCCTACGAGCAGTACTTC.

This clone showed up just a few times. DNA of the CDR3: TGTGCCAGCAGCTTGGATCGGGCGACAGGGGCGACTTTCTTT. It encodes CASSLDRATGATFF. The chain links TRBV11-1 to TRBJ1-1, with 8 bases aligning to TRBD1. V was pared by 3 bases and J by 12 bases, with 12 bases of the junction left unmatched. The CDR3 contains 14 residues. CDR1 is SGHAT, CDR2 FQDESV, per germline (reference sequence). The full variable domain, with the rest looked up from reference TRBV11-1 and TRBJ1-1, is EAEVAQSPRYKITEKSQAVAFWCDPISGHATLYWYRQILGQGPELLVQFQDESVVDDSQLPKDRFSAERLKGVDSTLKIQPAELGDSAMYLCASSLDRATGATFFGQGTRLTVV.

The rearrangement uses TRBV7-9 and TRBJ2-3; TRBD2 matches at 8 bases. Unmatched junction bases numbered 8, after V lost 5 bases and J lost 4 bases. From germline, CDR1 is SEHNR and CDR2 FQNEAQ (reference sequence). The CDR3 runs 15 residues. CDR3 sequence: CASSNLAGVSDTQYF. The CDR3, as DNA: TGTGCCAGCAGCAACCTAGCGGGTGTTTCAGATACGCAGTATTTT.

This clone was detected only once. This rearrangement joins TRBV28 to TRBJ1-2; D gene uncertain. V was shortened by 3 bases and J by 2 bases, with 7 bases between the two germline ends. Germline V gene sequence: CDR1 MDHEN, CDR2 SYDVKM. The CDR3 runs to 13 residues. CDR3 sequence reads: CASSFGTNYGYTF. The CDR3 nucleotides read TGTGCCAGCAGTTTTGGCACGAACTATGGCTACACCTTC.

The count of this clone is one. J is TRBJ1-1 and V is TRBV28; perhaps TRBD1 as D (5 bases). This CDR3 spans 16 amino acids. V lost 4 bases, J lost 3 bases, and 18 bases lay in between. The germline gives CDR1 MDHEN, CDR2 SYDVKM. The CDR3 loop reads CASSSLIRAGDTEAFF. DNA for the CDR3: TGTGCCAGCAGTTCCTTAATCAGGGCTGGTGACACTGAAGCTTTCTTT.